This entry describes one T cell receptor beta chain. Antigen unknown. The sample is drawn from a study of post-analysis software for immune sequencing data. Study-wide findings and caveats: The study found TRBV5-6, TRBV5-1 and TRBV20-1 among several TRBV segments more frequent in patients than controls. A significant reduction in normalized Chao1 diversity was observed in multiple sclerosis patients versus controls.

Looked up from germline, CDR1 is SQVTM and CDR2 is ANQGSEA. The trim removed 0 bases at V and 1 base at J, leaving 7 bases unmatched. This CDR3 contains 16 residues. Presence of unique molecular identifiers characterized the TCR beta cDNA libraries. TCRdb recomputed calls from the PCR reads with MiXCR, one row per CDR3 protein. The table records approximately 730,000 distinct CDR3 sequences, about 43% of them present only once. The source material was blood. This TCR was recovered from a girl aged 10-17 years with multiple sclerosis. V is TRBV29-1 and J is TRBJ2-5; 8 nucleotides align to TRBD1. The CDR3 spells CSVEELHGTGQETQYF. CDR3 coding DNA: TGCAGCGTTGAAGAGCTTCACGGGACAGGCCAAGAGACCCAGTACTTC.